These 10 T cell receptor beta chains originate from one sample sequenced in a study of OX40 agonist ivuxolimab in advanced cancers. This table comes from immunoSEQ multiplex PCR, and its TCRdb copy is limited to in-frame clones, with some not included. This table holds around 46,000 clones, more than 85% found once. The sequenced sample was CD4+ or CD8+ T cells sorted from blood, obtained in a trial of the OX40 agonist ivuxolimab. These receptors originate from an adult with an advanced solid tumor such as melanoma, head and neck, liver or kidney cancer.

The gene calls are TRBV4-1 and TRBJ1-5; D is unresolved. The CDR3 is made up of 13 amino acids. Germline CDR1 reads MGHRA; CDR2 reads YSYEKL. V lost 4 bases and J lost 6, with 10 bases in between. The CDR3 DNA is TGCGCCAGCAGCCGCGCCCCAGGTCAGCCCCAGCATTTT. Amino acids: CASSRAPGQPQHF.

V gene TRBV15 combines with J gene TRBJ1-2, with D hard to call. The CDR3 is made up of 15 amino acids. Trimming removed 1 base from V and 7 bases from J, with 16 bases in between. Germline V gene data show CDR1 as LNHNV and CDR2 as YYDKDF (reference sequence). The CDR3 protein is CATSRGDDEIGGYTF. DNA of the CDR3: TGTGCCACCAGCAGAGGTGACGACGAGATAGGTGGCTACACCTTC.

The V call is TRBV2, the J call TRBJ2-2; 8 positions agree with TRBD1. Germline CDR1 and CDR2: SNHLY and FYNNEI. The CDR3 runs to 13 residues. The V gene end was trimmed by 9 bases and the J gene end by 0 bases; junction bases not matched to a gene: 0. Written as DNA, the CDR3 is TGTGCCAGGACAGGGGCGAACACCGGGGAGCTGTTTTTT. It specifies CARTGANTGELFF.

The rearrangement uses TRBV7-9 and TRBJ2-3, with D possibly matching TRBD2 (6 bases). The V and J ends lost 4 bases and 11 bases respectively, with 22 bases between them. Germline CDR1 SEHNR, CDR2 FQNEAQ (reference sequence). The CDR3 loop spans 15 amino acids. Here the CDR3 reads CASSSQSDFVGGQYF. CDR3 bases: TGTGCCAGCAGCTCCCAATCGGACTTCGTGGGGGGGCAGTATTTT.

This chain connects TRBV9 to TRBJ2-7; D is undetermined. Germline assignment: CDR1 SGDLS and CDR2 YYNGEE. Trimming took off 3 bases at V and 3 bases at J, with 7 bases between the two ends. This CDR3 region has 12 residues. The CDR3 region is CASSGPSYEQYF. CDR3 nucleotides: TGTGCCAGCAGCGGACCAAGCTACGAGCAGTACTTC.

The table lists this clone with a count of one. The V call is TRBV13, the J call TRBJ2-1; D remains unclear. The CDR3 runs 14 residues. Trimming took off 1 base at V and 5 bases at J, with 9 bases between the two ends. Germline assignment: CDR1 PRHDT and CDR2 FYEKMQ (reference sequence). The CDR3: CASSLERVDNEQFF. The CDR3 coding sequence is TGTGCCAGCAGCTTAGAACGCGTGGACAATGAGCAGTTCTTC.

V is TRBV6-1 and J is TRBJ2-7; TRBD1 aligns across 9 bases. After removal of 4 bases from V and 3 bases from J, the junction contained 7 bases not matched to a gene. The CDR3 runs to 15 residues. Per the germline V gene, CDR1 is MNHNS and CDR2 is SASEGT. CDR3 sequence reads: CASSGPGTGLYEQYF. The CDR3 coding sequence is TGTGCCAGCAGTGGACCCGGGACAGGGCTCTACGAGCAGTACTTC.

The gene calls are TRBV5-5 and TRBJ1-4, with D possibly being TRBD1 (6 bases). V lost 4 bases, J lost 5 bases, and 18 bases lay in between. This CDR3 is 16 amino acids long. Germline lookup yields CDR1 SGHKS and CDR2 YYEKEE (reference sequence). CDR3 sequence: CASSIAGGLGNEKLFF. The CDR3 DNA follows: TGTGCCAGCAGCATAGCCGGGGGGCTAGGGAATGAAAAACTGTTTTTT.

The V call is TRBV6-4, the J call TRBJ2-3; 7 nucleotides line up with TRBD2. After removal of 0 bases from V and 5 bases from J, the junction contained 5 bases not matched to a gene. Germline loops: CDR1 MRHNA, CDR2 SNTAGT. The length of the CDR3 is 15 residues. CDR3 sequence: CASSDSGTGGDTQYF. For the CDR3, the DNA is TGTGCCAGCAGTGACTCAGGGACGGGGGGAGATACGCAGTATTTT.

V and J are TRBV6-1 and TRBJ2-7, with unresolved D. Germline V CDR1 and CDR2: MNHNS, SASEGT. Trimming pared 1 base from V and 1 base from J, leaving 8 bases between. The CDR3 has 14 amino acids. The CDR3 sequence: CASSEGLMSYEQYF. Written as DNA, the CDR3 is TGTGCCAGCAGTGAAGGCCTAATGTCCTACGAGCAGTACTTC.